This record looks at one T cell receptor (beta chain) sequence and its context. The count of this clone is one. The target of this receptor is not known. Per-base qualities were not stored, and no clone one base away is much larger. The donors were healthy, HIV-negative adults with no recently reported acute infections or vaccinations. Only Caucasian adults living in Nashville, Tennessee, USA were represented among the donors. CD4+ T cells were enriched by magnetic negative selection; naive cells were then positively selected on CD45RA, and the negative fraction formed the memory subset. Blood was obtained by leukapheresis, after which PBMCs were separated by Ficoll-Histopaque density gradient centrifugation and cryopreserved in liquid nitrogen vapor phase. Analytical flow cytometry was used to check the purity and quantity of every magnetically sorted T cell population. Each sorted fraction had its genomic DNA isolated and then quantified by UV absorbance on a Nanodrop 2000c.

The sample originates from a study of shared clonotypes between healthy human individuals (dated by TCRdb to between 2020 and 2021). General notes on the study: A couple of women and three men aged 18 to 49 years were included in the cohort. Each donor's leukapheresis produced roughly between roughly 0.85 and 9.5 billion PBMCs. Per donor, three plates each were used for CD4 naive and CD4 memory, two for CD8 naive, and one for CD8 memory. To estimate repertoire size and how much clonotypes are shared between individuals, the study performed deep sequencing of blood TCR repertoires from a few healthy adults. Libraries were prepared and TCR repertoires were sequenced by different laboratories using diverse techniques, in order to increase sequencing depth and limit assay-specific biases.

TCR CDR3 regions were amplified from genomic DNA by multiplex PCR using the deep immunoSEQ assay. Extracted genomic DNA from each cell subset was spread evenly across all wells of several immunoSEQ 96-well plates, with each plate serving as a replicate. For sorted subsets, around 0.2 ug of genomic DNA, equivalent to 25,000 to 35,000 T cell genomes, went into each replicate PCR. Purified libraries were measured with a Qubit 3.0 fluorometer, size-checked on a Bioanalyzer 2100, and measured again with the KAPA Library Quantification kit. Every immunoSEQ 96-well plate was sequenced on a separate single-read 150-cycle Illumina NextSeq 550 flow cell. Regarding the original processing steps: Because the immunoSEQ output held only junctional sequences and lacked quality scores, the filtering could not match the filtering applied to full-length reads. Sequences were annotated with PyIR, a Python wrapper for IgBLAST v1.9, and V/J genes and CDR3 were assigned using IMGT germline references. Reads with weak V/J assignments (E-value above 1e-6), missing CDR3, stop codons, out-of-frame junctions, or ambiguous translated residues were removed. V3J clonotypes were defined as sequences sharing an identical inferred V gene, J gene, and CDR3 amino acid sequence. The percentage overlap between two repertoires was calculated by dividing the number of shared unique clonotypes by the size of the smaller repertoire. RTK rarefaction, the Chao1 estimator, and Recon v2.1 estimates of unobserved clonotypes were used to assess repertoire richness. Generation probabilities were computed with OLGA for all TCRbeta clonotypes obtained by the gDNA method from four donors. TCRdb carries this immuneACCESS record with in-frame sequences only. Its versions omit some clonotypes, under half of them owing to an unresolved V gene in the studies checked, with the rest unexplained. The DNA was the basis for D and trimming; V, J and clone size are from that table. Within this sample are about 2.4 million clones, with roughly 93% of them counted one time only. The leading ten clones occupy approximately 0.35% of the sample.

The paper as a whole reports these results and caveats: Because the study included only a small number of donors, the genetic and exposure-history diversity represented was limited. Sampling was limited to blood, and TCR repertoires in tissue likely differ from TCR repertoires in blood. Naive subsets generally had larger estimated clonotype richness than memory subsets did. Across several donors, approximately 5% of naive CD4, 3% to 3.5% of naive CD8, 2% to 2.5% of memory CD4, and roughly 0.41% of memory CD8 clonotypes were shared. Incomplete sequencing was indicated by rarefaction of sorted-subset datasets, despite the large sequencing depth. Based on pairwise subsampling, the degree of clonotype sharing among donors was expected to be affected by sequencing depth. Compared with non-shared clonotypes, clonotypes shared by all four sorted-subset donors had higher generation probabilities.

Measured from the cysteine to the phenylalanine, the CDR3 is 14 residues long. Only CDR3 DNA remains: 42 bases, in frame from the first base. CDR1 and CDR2, looked up from the germline V gene, are ENHRY and SYGVKD. Trimming takes 0 bases from V and 6 bases from J, and the germline ends sit 8 bases apart. The sequence links TRBV10-3 to TRBJ2-2, and TRBD2 may be the D gene, going by 6 matching bases. The sample comprised naive CD4+ T cells from PBMCs. Explained via the paper, the cell subset or site label denotes: CD45RA+ positively selected. The sequence was collected from a man aged 18 to 30 in good health. Some clones in this sample may be carry-over from other donors' samples. The bases read TGTGCCATCAGTGAGTCGACTAGGCCCGGGGAGCTGTTTTTT. Translated, this gives CAISESTRPGELFF.